This T cell receptor (beta chain) was captured in a study of shared clonotypes between healthy human individuals. Study findings and constraints: Clonotype sharing among donors likely depends on sequencing depth.

V shed 4 bases and J 10 bases; nucleotides not matched to a gene: 8. CDR3 length: 13 amino acids. Germline V CDR1 and CDR2: SGHRS, YFSETQ. This clone was counted between two and nine times. Its antigen is not identified. This table comes from immunoSEQ multiplex PCR, and its TCRdb copy is limited to in-frame clones, with some not included. The data show about 2.3 million clones, with 85% to 95% seen just once and roughly 0.34% held by the top ten. The specimen sequenced was naive CD4+ T cells from PBMCs. Subset defined: CD45RA+ positively selected. This TCR was sampled from a young man in good health. Some clones in this sample may be carry-over from other donors' samples. This chain connects TRBV5-1 to TRBJ1-1; 9 nucleotides match TRBD1. The CDR3 region has the DNA TGCGCCAGCAGCGTCCGGGACAGGGAAGCAGCTTTCTTT. This gives the protein CASSVRDREAAFF. The whole variable domain, remainder taken from reference TRBV5-1 and TRBJ1-1, is KAGVTQTPRYLIKTRGQQVTLSCSPISGHRSVSWYQQTPGQGLQFLFEYFSETQRNKGNFPGRFSGRQFSNSRSEMNVSTLELGDSALYLCASSVRDREAAFFGQGTRLTVV.